The entry below describes one TCR beta chain. The antigen is undetermined. This sample was taken from a study of T-cell memory formation after mild COVID-19. On the study more broadly: Clusters were largely donor specific.

Regarding the study as a whole: Whether second-wave clones peaking at day 37 were SARS-CoV-2 specific went unconfirmed.

TCRdb called the 5' RACE reads again in MiXCR, with one record for every CDR3 protein. The sample shows 450,000 or so distinct CDR3 sequences, roughly 25% of them seen only once. V lost 8 bases, J lost 0 bases, and 17 bases lay in between. The CDR3 is 16 residues long. CDR1 MNHNS and CDR2 SASEGT come from the germline V gene. The J gene is TRBJ1-3, the V gene TRBV6-1; possibly TRBD1 for D (5 bases). Material: PBMCs or a T cell subset sorted from them (not recorded which). This TCR derives from an adult woman who had mild COVID-19 (a few samples of this study predate the infection). Cell type and time point are not known. CDR3 amino acids: CASPPGTRVSGNTIYF. As DNA, the CDR3 is TGTGCCAGCCCCCCCGGGACGCGGGTCTCTGGAAACACCATATATTTT.